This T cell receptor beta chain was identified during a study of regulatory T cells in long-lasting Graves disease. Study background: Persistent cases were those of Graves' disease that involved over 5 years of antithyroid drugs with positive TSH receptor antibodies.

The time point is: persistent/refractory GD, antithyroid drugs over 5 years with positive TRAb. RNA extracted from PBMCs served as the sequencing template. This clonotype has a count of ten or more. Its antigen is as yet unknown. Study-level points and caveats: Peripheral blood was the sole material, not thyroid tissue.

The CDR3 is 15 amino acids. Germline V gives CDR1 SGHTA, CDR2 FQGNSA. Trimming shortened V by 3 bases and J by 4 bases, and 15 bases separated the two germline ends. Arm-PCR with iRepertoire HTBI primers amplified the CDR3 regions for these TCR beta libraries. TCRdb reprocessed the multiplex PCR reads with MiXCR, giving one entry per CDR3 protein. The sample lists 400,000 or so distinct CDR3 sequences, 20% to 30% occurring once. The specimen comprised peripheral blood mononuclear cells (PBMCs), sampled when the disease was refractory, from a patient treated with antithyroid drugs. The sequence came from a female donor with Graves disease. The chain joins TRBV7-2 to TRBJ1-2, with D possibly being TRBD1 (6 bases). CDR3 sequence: CASSFGQGNPYGYTF. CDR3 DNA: TGTGCCAGCAGCTTTGGCCAGGGGAATCCCTATGGCTACACCTTC. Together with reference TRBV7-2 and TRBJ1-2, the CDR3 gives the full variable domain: GAGVSQSPSNKVTEKGKDVELRCDPISGHTALYWYRQSLGQGLEFLIYFQGNSAPDKSGLPSDRFSAERTGGSVSTLTIQRTQQEDSAVYLCASSFGQGNPYGYTFGSGTRLTVV.